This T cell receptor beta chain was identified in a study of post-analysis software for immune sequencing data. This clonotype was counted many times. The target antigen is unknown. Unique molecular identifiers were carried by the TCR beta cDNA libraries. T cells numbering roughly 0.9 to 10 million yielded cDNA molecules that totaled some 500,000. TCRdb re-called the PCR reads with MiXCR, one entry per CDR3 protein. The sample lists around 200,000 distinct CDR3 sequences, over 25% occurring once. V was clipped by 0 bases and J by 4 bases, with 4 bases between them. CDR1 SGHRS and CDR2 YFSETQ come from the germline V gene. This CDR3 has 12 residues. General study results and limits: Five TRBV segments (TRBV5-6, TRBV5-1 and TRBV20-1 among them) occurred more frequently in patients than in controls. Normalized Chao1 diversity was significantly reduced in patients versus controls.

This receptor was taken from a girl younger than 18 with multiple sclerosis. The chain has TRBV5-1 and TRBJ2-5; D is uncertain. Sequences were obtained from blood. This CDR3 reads CASSLVGETQYF. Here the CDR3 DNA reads TGCGCCAGCAGCTTGGTGGGAGAGACCCAGTACTTC.